This T cell receptor beta chain was observed in a study of T cells in narcolepsy. Whole-study context: Patients with NT1 or NT2 and healthy control donors were enrolled.

Generated by immunoSEQ multiplex PCR, the TCRdb table keeps only in-frame clones and is missing some. The sample gives tens of thousands of clones, 90% of which show up once; 1% to 1.5% is in the top ten. Germline V gene data show CDR1 as MDHEN and CDR2 as SYDVKM. The CDR3 has 15 amino acids. The J segment lost 2 bases and the V segment lost 3 bases, leaving 5 bases of the junction unmatched. V usage is TRBV28 and J usage is TRBJ2-7; 9 nucleotides line up with TRBD1. What was sequenced was CD45RA- memory CD4+ T cells from PBMCs. The receptor comes from a human donor with narcolepsy. Here the CDR3 DNA reads TGTGCCAGCAGTTTGGGGACAGGGTGGACCTACGAGCAGTACTTC. As protein: CASSLGTGWTYEQYF.